This T cell receptor (beta chain) was captured by sequencing in a study of T cells in localized non-small cell lung cancer. Study-wide results and caveats: Uninvolved adjacent lung had more T cell clonality than any other tissue, topping tumor.

Germline CDR1 SGHVS, CDR2 FNYEAQ. The V end was cut by 1 base, the J end by 0 bases, with 10 bases between. The CDR3 runs to 16 residues. Sequencing was performed with immunoSEQ multiplex PCR; in TCRdb, only in-frame clones are kept and a portion is missing. Of approximately 11,000 clones listed, more than 85% were seen once; the top ten hold about 13%. About this clone: Its antigen remains unidentified. The same CDR3 arises from other DNA sequences in this sample as well.

The TCR originated in an older male donor with stage III lung adenocarcinoma. Sample: peripheral blood, taken before any cancer treatment. The chain has TRBV7-6 and TRBJ1-3; possible D gene TRBD1, 6 bases. The CDR3: CASSLVGGGSGNTIYF. In DNA, the CDR3 is TGTGCCAGCAGCTTAGTAGGGGGGGGCTCTGGAAACACCATATATTTT.